The present TCR beta chain was sequenced within a study of blood T cell repertoires in COVID-19. Overall study context: There were acute and convalescent COVID-19 samples, and they came from the United States, Italy and Spain. T cells, B-cell-depleted T cells, or PBMCs supplied cDNA or gDNA.

Assignment of participants to cohorts was predicated upon participant-reported clinical history. The CDR3 has 12 amino acids. Trimming left V 4 bases short and J 9 bases short, with 10 bases between. CDR1 and CDR2 from the germline V gene are WSHSY and SAAADI. This clone was seen only a few times. As processed by the authors: Reference gene primers were amplified, and this amplification served to estimate nucleated cell counts. Here immunoSEQ multiplex PCR was the method, and the copy in TCRdb shows in-frame clones only, minus some. V and J calls and clone size are given by that table; D and trimming were obtained from the DNA. This sample has 150,000 or so clones; 80% to 85% occur once, and the top ten carry roughly 13%.

This sequence originates from a woman aged 55 to 70 who had recovered from COVID-19. The sequenced sample consisted of PBMCs or T cells enriched from blood (not recorded which). The J gene is TRBJ1-5, the V gene TRBV10-2; D might be TRBD1 (5 bases). The CDR3 region has the DNA TGCGCCAGCAGTGGGGGCGCGTGGCCCCAGCATTTT. Its translation: CASSGGAWPQHF.